These T cell receptor beta chains were read from a single sample in a study of cytomegalovirus exposure and HLA in healthy donors. The method was immunoSEQ multiplex PCR; TCRdb's version includes in-frame clones alone and lacks a portion of them. The sample holds more than 95,000 clones, around 64% seen once. The sequencing sample was made of PBMCs. Receptor source: a man aged 60 to 69 in good health and CMV-seronegative. Each CDR3 is given with its conserved first and last residue. Each record gives: V gene, D gene, J gene, clone size, CDR3 DNA, CDR3 protein. A D gene is named only where the DNA matches it firmly. Expanded clones get a size class; other rows say once, few or many, or leave the size out.

TRBV7-2	TRBD1	TRBJ1-2	-	TGTGCCAGCACCTCCGACAGGGTGCTGGGCTACACCTTC	CASTSDRVLGYTF
TRBV7-9	-	TRBJ1-3	-	TGTGCCAGCAGCCCGGGGAGCTCTGGAAACACCATATATTTT	CASSPGSSGNTIYF
TRBV7-9	-	TRBJ2-7	-	TGTGCCAGCAGCTTACAGTCCTACGAGCAGTACTTC	CASSLQSYEQYF
TRBV7-6	-	TRBJ2-2	once	TGTGCCAGCAGCTCAGGGGCCGGGGAGCTGTTTTTT	CASSSGAGELFF
TRBV5-1	TRBD1	TRBJ2-7	-	TGCGCCAGCAGACCCGGGACAGGGCCCTACGAGCAGTACTTC	CASRPGTGPYEQYF
TRBV7-3	TRBD2	TRBJ2-3	few	TGTGCCAGCACTCTAGCGGGAGGCACAGATACGCAGTATTTT	CASTLAGGTDTQYF
TRBV6-5	-	TRBJ1-1	-	TGTGCCAGCAGTTATGGGGGGGACACTGAAGCTTTCTTT	CASSYGGDTEAFF
TRBV5-1	-	TRBJ2-7	-	TGCGCCAGCAGCGAACAGGGGGAGGGCTACGAGCAGTACTTC	CASSEQGEGYEQYF
TRBV13	TRBD1	TRBJ1-1	-	TGTGCCAGCAGCTTATTGGGGACAGAGAACACTGAAGCTTTCTTT	CASSLLGTENTEAFF
TRBV19	-	TRBJ1-2	-	TGTGCCAGTAGTATAGATCGGCGGCAGCAAACCAAGGTAATTCATGGCTACACCTTC	CASSIDRRQQTKVIHGYTF
TRBV11-1	-	TRBJ1-2	-	TGTGCCAGCAGCCAGGGACTTGCTTGGGAGGTGGATGGCTACACCTTC	CASSQGLAWEVDGYTF
TRBV7-3	-	TRBJ2-3	-	TGTGCCAGCAGCTTAAGAGGGCGCAGCAGCACAGATACGCAGTATTTT	CASSLRGRSSTDTQYF
TRBV9	-	TRBJ2-1	few	TGTGCCAGCAGCGTAGGACTAGTCCATGAGCAGTTCTTC	CASSVGLVHEQFF
TRBV9	TRBD2	TRBJ2-5	-	TGTGCCAGCAGCGTATTCGGGGGGGCGGAGACCCAGTACTTC	CASSVFGGAETQYF
TRBV2	-	TRBJ1-4	few	TGTGCCAGCAGTGAAGAGCAGGGAATAGGCGAAAAACTGTTTTTT	CASSEEQGIGEKLFF
TRBV6-1	TRBD1	TRBJ2-1	few	TGTGCCAGTGAAGACCGGGACAGGCGAGACAATGAGCAGTTCTTC	CASEDRDRRDNEQFF
TRBV6-1	TRBD1	TRBJ1-5	-	TGTGCCAGCAGTGAAGCGCTGACAGGGCACTATCAGCCCCAGCATTTT	CASSEALTGHYQPQHF
TRBV7-2	-	TRBJ1-2	once	TGTGCCAGCAGCTTAGGACAGGCGACCTACTATGGCTACACCTTC	CASSLGQATYYGYTF
TRBV5-1	TRBD1	TRBJ1-2	-	TGCGCCAGCAGTTCGACCTCACAGGGGGCGGGTGGCTACACCTTC	CASSSTSQGAGGYTF
TRBV6-6	-	TRBJ1-6	-	TGTGCCAGCACTGACAGACAAATTTCACCCCTCCACTTT	CASTDRQISPLHF
TRBV11-2	TRBD1	TRBJ1-5	-	TGTGCCAGCAGCTTAGAGGGACAGATGTATCAGCCCCAGCATTTT	CASSLEGQMYQPQHF
TRBV7-9	-	TRBJ2-6	once	TGTGCCAGCTCTTCGGAGGGGCTCGGCTCTGGGGCCAACGTCCTGACTTTC	CASSSEGLGSGANVLTF
TRBV7-9	-	TRBJ1-3	-	TGTGCCAGCAGCTTACTATCACAGGGTGGAAACACCATATATTTT	CASSLLSQGGNTIYF
TRBV6-4	TRBD1	TRBJ1-3	-	TGTGCCAGCAGTGAACGCACAGGGGTCGACTCTGGAAACACCATATATTTT	CASSERTGVDSGNTIYF
TRBV11-3	TRBD2	TRBJ2-7	-	TGTGCCAGCACGCAACTAGCGAGTTCCTACGAGCAGTACTTC	CASTQLASSYEQYF
TRBV7-9	-	TRBJ2-5	once	TGTGCCAGCAGCCCTGTGCAAGAGACCCAGTACTTC	CASSPVQETQYF
TRBV18	TRBD1	TRBJ2-3	-	TGTGCCAGCTCACTAAGCATGACAGGGCCTAGCACAGATACGCAGTATTTT	CASSLSMTGPSTDTQYF
TRBV19	-	TRBJ1-4	-	TGTGCCAGTACGGAAGGGGGGGGTGGTGAAAAACTGTTTTTT	CASTEGGGGEKLFF
TRBV10-3	-	TRBJ2-7	-	TGTGCCATCAGTGAAGGGGCTAGGTACTCCGAGCAGTACTTC	CAISEGARYSEQYF